This entry describes one T cell receptor (beta chain). Antigen: not known. The donors were part of the validation cohort, which consisted of some 120 subjects and was separate from the first cohort of roughly 620 subjects. The V gene's germline CDR1 is MNHEY and CDR2 SMNVEV (reference sequence). The CDR3 consists of 16 residues. Trimming took 4 bases from V and 5 from J; bases not matched to a gene: 13. The data derive from a study of cytomegalovirus exposure and HLA in healthy donors. Whole-study findings and limits: Confirmation was obtained in vitro that a few CMV-associated chains are specific for CMV antigens. The study listed under 200 cytomegalovirus-associated TCR beta chains. Across donors, most TCRs were seen rarely, yet some public ones were widespread.

Repertoires were generated with immunoSEQ multiplex PCR, while TCRdb's copy carries only in-frame clones and drops some. Here the sample spans 120,000 to 150,000 clones, about 88% being singletons. The chain uses TRBV27 and TRBJ2-7; 8 bases fit TRBD2. The sequence came from a man aged 18 to 30 in good health and CMV-seropositive. The specimen sequenced was PBMCs. The CDR3 nucleotides are TGTGCCAGCAGTTCCGGCCCAGCGGGAGCTCGCCACGAGCAGTACTTC. Protein product: CASSSGPAGARHEQYF.